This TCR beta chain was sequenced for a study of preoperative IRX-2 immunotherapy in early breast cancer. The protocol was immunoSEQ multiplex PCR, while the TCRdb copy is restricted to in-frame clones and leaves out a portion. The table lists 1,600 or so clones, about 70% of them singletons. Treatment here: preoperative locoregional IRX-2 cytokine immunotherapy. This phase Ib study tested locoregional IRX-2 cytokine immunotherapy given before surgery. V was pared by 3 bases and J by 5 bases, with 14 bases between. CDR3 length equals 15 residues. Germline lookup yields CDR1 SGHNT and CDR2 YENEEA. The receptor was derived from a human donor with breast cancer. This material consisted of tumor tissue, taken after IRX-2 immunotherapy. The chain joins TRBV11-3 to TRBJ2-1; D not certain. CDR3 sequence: CASSLAYRLHNEQFF. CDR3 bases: TGTGCCAGCAGCTTGGCGTACCGGCTACACAATGAGCAGTTCTTC.